This T cell receptor (beta chain) appears in the sequencing data of a study of cytomegalovirus exposure and HLA in healthy donors. The study's findings and limits: In a later analysis, a missense DCLRE1C variant was linked to TCR beta V- and J-gene trimming. HLA restriction was apparent for most CMV-associated TCR beta chains in a later analysis. Upon later analysis, TCR association rates were observed to vary by HLA locus, being highest for DRB1 and lowest for HLA-C. Several of the most significant clusters appeared linked to common viral pathogens, based on a later analysis.

This clone was found a few times. Its antigen is currently unknown. The V gene's germline CDR1 is SGHRS and CDR2 YFSETQ. The CDR3 is made up of 19 amino acids. The V and J ends lost 2 bases and 2 bases, in that order; junction bases with no gene match: 14. It was with 60 Vbeta and 13 Jbeta primers that the PCR ran. Sequenced by immunoSEQ multiplex PCR; TCRdb stores in-frame clones only, minus some. The sample holds some 140,000 clones; around four fifths are singletons and the top ten take around 1.5%. Sequences were obtained from PBMCs. The V gene is TRBV5-1, the J gene TRBJ2-5, with 11 bases that match TRBD1. The receptor's source is a woman between 40 and 50 years old in good health and CMV-seronegative. CDR3 sequence (DNA): TGCGCCAGCAGCTTCGGCGAGGGGACAGGGGGGATGTGGCAAGAGACCCAGTACTTC. It encodes CASSFGEGTGGMWQETQYF.